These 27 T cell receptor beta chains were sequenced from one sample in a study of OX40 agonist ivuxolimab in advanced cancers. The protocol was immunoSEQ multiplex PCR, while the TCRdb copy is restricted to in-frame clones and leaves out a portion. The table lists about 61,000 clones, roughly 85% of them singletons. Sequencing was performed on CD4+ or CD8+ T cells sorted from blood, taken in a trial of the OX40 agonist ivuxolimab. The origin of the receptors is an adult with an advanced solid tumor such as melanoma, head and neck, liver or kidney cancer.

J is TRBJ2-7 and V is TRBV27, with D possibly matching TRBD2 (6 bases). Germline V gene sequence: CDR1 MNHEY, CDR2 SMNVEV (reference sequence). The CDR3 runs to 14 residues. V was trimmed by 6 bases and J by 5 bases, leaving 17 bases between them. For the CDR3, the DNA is TGTGCCAGCAGCTCCGGGCCCGGGGGAAACGAGCAGTACTTC. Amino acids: CASSSGPGGNEQYF.

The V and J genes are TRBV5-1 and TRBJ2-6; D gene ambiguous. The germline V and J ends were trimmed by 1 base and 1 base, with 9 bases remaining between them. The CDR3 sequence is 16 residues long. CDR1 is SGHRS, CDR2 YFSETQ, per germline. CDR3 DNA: TGCGCCAGCAGCTTGCGGCCCCTGTCTGGGGCCAACGTCCTGACTTTC. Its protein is CASSLRPLSGANVLTF.

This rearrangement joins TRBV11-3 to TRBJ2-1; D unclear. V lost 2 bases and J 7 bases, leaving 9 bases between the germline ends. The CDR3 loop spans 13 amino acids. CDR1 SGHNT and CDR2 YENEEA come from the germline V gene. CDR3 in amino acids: CASSLTSDNEQFF. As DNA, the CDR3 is TGTGCCAGCAGCTTAACTTCAGATAATGAGCAGTTCTTC.

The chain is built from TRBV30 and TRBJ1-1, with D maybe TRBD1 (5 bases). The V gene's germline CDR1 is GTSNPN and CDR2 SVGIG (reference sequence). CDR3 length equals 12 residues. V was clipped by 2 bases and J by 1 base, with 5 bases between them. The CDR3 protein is CAWSQGNTEAFF. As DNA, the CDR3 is TGTGCCTGGAGTCAGGGGAACACTGAAGCTTTCTTT.

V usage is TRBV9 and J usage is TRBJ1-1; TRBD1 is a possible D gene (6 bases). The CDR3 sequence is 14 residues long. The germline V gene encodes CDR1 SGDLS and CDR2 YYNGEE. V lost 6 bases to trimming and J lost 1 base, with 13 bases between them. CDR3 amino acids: CASTKTGSNTEAFF. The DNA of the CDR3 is TGTGCCAGCACCAAAACAGGGTCGAACACTGAAGCTTTCTTT.

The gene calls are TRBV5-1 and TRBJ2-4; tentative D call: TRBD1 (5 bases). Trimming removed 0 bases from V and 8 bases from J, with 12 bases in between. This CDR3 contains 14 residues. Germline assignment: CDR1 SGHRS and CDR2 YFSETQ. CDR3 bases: TGCGCCAGCAGCTTGGAGGCAGGGTCTGACATTCAGTACTTC. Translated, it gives CASSLEAGSDIQYF. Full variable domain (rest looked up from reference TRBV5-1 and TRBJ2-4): KAGVTQTPRYLIKTRGQQVTLSCSPISGHRSVSWYQQTPGQGLQFLFEYFSETQRNKGNFPGRFSGRQFSNSRSEMNVSTLELGDSALYLCASSLEAGSDIQYFGAGTRLSVL.

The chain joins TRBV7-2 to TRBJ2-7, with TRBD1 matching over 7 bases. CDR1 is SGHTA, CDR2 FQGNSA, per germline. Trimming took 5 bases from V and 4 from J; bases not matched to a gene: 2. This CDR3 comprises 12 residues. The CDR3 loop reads CASSPGGYEQYF. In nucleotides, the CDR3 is TGTGCCAGCAGCCCAGGGGGATACGAGCAGTACTTC.

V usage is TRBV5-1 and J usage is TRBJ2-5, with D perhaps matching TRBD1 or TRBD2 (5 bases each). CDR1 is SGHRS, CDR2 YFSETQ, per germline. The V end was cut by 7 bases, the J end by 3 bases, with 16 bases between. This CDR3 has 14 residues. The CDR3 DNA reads TGCGCCAGCGCCCAGGGACGGGCCAAAGAGACCCAGTACTTC. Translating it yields CASAQGRAKETQYF.

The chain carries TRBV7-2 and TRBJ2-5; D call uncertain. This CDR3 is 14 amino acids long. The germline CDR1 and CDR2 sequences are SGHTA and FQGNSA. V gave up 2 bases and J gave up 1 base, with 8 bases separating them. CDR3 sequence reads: CASSLNGFQETQYF. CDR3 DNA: TGTGCCAGCAGCTTAAACGGGTTCCAAGAGACCCAGTACTTC.

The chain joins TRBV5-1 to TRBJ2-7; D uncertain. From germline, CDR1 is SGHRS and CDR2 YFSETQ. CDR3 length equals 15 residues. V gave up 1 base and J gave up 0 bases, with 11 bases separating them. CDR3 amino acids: CASSLSVATSYEQYF. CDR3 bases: TGCGCCAGCAGCTTGAGTGTGGCCACCTCCTACGAGCAGTACTTC.

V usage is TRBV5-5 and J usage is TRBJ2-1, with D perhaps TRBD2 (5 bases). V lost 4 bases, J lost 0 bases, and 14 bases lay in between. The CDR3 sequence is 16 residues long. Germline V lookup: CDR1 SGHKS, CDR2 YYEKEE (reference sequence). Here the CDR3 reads CASSPRSADSYNEQFF. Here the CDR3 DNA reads TGTGCCAGCAGCCCTCGTAGCGCGGACTCCTACAATGAGCAGTTCTTC.

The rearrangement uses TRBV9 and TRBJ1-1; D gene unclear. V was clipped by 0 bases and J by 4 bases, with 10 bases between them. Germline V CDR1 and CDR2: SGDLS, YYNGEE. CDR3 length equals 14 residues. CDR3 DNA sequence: TGTGCCAGCAGCGTAGATCCGGTTGGCACTGAAGCTTTCTTT. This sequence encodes CASSVDPVGTEAFF. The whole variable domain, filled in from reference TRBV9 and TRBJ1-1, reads DSGVTQTPKHLITATGQRVTLRCSPRSGDLSVYWYQQSLDQGLQFLIQYYNGEERAKGNILERFSAQQFPDLHSELNLSSLELGDSALYFCASSVDPVGTEAFFGQGTRLTVV.

CDR3 residues: CASSVRLAGGRGETQYF. The CDR3 nucleotides read TGCGCCAGCAGCGTCAGACTAGCGGGAGGGAGAGGCGAGACCCAGTACTTC. The chain couples TRBV5-1 to TRBJ2-5; 14 nucleotides align to TRBD2. Germline V CDR1 and CDR2: SGHRS, YFSETQ. The ends lost 4 bases at V and 5 bases at J; junction bases unmatched: 10. This CDR3 has 17 amino acids.

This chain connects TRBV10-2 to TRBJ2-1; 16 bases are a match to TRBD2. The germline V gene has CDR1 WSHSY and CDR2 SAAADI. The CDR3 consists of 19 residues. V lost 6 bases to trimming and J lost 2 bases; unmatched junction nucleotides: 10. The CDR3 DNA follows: TGCGCCAGCAGACAGGGACTAGCGGGAGGGCCGAAAACCTACAATGAGCAGTTCTTC. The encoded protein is CASRQGLAGGPKTYNEQFF.

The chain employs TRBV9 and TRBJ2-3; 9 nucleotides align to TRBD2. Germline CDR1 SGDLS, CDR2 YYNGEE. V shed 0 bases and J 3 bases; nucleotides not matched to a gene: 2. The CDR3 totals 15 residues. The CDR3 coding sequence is TGTGCCAGCAGCGTAGAGGGACTAGCAACAGATACGCAGTATTTT. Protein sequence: CASSVEGLATDTQYF.

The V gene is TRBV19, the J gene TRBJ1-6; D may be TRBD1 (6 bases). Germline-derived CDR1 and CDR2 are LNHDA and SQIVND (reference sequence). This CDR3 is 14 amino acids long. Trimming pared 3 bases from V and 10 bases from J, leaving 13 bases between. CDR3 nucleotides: TGTGCCAGTAGTATCGGACACAGGGTCTCACCCCTCCACTTT. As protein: CASSIGHRVSPLHF.

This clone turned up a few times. DNA of the CDR3: TGTGCCTGGAGTGTAGGGACTAGCGGGAGAACGGGAGAGACCCAGTACTTC. This gives the protein CAWSVGTSGRTGETQYF. The rearrangement joins TRBV30 to TRBJ2-5, with 14 positions matching TRBD2. Germline V gene data show CDR1 as GTSNPN and CDR2 as SVGIG (reference sequence). Trimming cost V 0 bases and J 4 bases; bases outside gene matches: 7. The CDR3 has 17 residues.

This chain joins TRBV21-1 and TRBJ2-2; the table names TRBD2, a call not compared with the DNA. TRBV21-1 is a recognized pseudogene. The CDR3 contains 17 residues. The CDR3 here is CASSKRKRGSNTGELFF. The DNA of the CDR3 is TGTGCCAGCAGCAAAAGAAAGCGGGGCTCGAACACCGGGGAGCTGTTTTTT.

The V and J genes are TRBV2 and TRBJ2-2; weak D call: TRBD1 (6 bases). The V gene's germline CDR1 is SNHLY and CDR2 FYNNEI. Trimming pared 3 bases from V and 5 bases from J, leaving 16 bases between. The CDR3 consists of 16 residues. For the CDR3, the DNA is TGTGCCAGCAGTGACCTCAGGGGTCGGCGGACCGGGGAGCTGTTTTTT. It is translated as CASSDLRGRRTGELFF.

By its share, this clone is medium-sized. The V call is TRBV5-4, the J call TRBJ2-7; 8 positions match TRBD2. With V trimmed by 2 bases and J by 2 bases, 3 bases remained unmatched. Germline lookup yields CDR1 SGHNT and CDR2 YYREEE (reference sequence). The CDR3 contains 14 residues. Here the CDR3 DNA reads TGTGCCAGCAGCTTATTAGCGGGGACCTACGAGCAGTACTTC. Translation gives CASSLLAGTYEQYF.

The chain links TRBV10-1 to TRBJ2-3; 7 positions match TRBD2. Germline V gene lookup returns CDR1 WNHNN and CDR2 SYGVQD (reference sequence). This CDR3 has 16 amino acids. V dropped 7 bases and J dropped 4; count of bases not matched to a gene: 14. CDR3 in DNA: TGCGCCAGCACCGAGAGCGGGGAAAGGGCCCCAGATACGCAGTATTTT. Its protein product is CASTESGERAPDTQYF.

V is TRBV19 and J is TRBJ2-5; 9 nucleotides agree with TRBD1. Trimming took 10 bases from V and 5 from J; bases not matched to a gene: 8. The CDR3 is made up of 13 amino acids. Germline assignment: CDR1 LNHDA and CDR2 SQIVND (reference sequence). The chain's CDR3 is CATRTQGAETQYF. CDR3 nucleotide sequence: TGTGCCACCCGCACACAGGGGGCGGAGACCCAGTACTTC.

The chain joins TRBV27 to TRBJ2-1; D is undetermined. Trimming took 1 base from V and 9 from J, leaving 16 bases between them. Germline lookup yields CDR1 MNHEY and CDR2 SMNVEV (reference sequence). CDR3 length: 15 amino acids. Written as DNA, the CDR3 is TGTGCCAGCAGTTTATTCTTTATCACTACGGGTGAGCAGTTCTTC. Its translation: CASSLFFITTGEQFF.

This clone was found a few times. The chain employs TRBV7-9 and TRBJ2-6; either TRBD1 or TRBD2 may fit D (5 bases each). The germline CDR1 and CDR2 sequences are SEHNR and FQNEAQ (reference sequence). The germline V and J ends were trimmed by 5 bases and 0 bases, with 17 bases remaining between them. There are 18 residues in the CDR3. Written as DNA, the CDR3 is TGTGCCAGCAGCCCCCGACAGCCTGACTACTCTGGGGCCAACGTCCTGACTTTC. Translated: CASSPRQPDYSGANVLTF.

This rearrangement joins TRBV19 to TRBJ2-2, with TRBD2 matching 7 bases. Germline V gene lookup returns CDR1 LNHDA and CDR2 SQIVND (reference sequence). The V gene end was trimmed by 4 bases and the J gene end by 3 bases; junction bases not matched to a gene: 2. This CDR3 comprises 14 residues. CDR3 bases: TGTGCCAGTAGTAAAGCGGGATACACCGGGGAGCTGTTTTTT. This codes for CASSKAGYTGELFF. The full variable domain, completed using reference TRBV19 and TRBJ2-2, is DGGITQSPKYLFRKEGQNVTLSCEQNLNHDAMYWYRQDPGQGLRLIYYSQIVNDFQKGDIAEGYSVSREKKESFPLTVTSAQKNPTAFYLCASSKAGYTGELFFGEGSRLTVL.

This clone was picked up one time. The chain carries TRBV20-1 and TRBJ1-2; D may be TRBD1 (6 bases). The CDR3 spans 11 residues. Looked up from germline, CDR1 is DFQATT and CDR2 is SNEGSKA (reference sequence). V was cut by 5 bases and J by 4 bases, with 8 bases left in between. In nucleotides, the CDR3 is TGCAGTGCTTGGGGGGCCTATGGCTACACCTTC. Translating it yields CSAWGAYGYTF.

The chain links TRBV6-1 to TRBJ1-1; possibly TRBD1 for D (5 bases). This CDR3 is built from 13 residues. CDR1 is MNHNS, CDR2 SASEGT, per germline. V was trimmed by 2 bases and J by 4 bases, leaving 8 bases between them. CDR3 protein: CASSEYRSTEAFF. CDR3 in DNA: TGTGCCAGCAGTGAATACAGGAGCACTGAAGCTTTCTTT.